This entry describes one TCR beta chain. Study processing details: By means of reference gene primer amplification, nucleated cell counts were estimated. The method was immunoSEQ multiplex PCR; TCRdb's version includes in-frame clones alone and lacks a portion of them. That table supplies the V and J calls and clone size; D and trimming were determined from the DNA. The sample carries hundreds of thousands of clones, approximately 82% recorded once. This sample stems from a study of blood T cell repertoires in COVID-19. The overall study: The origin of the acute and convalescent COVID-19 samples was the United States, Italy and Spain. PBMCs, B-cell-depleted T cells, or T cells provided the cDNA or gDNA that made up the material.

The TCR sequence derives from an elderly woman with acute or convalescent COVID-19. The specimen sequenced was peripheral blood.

CDR3 residues: CATSDGLAGEYEQYF. The CDR3 coding sequence is TGTGCCACCAGTGATGGACTAGCGGGGGAATACGAGCAGTACTTC. V and J are TRBV24-1 and TRBJ2-7; 13 nucleotides line up with TRBD2. Germline V gene data show CDR1 as KGHDR and CDR2 as SFDVKD. V lost 3 bases to trimming and J lost 4 bases; unmatched junction nucleotides: 2. This CDR3 region has 15 residues.